This T cell receptor beta chain was observed in a study of tumor-infiltrating lymphocytes in primary liver carcinoma. Study-level information: About 3.5 to 7.13 million productive TCRbeta reads were obtained from the samples, with similar numbers across tissue types.

General study results and limits: It was in tumors, not blood, that the top-250-clone fraction was significantly higher (p = 0.039). Overlap between tumor regions exceeded overlap of tumor with adjacent tissue or blood.

The germline V gene has CDR1 DFQATT and CDR2 SNEGSKA (reference sequence). CDR3 length equals 12 residues. Trimming shortened V by 0 bases and J by 2 bases, and 5 bases separated the two germline ends. The investigators made TCR beta cDNA from roughly 0.55 ug total RNA, using a constant-region primer. What produced the TCR beta libraries was three nested multiplex PCR rounds using slightly modified ARM-PCR. It was with TRBV1-TRBV30 forward primers and a C-beta reverse primer that the first two PCR rounds were run, at approximately 10 cycles each. Via MiXCR, TCRdb re-called the multiplex PCR reads, giving one row per CDR3 protein. The data hold tens of thousands of distinct CDR3 sequences, with 80% observed a single time. Co-extracting RNA and DNA was done with roughly 18-32 mg of unsorted bulk tissue as input. The patients, who had chronic HBV infection, were treatment-naive (untreated). As for this clonotype: Its antigen is undetermined. This sequence may be a read error, since a much larger clone differs from it by one base.

This TCR came from a woman in her twenties or thirties with primary liver carcinoma and hepatitis B virus infection. The sequencing sample was made of liver tumor tissue from sampling region 2. Subset here: tumor region T2, inferior pole. The V gene is TRBV20-1, the J gene TRBJ2-7; unclear D gene. As DNA, the CDR3 is TGCAGTGCTAGAGATGAGGCCTACGAGCAGTACTTC. It codes for CSARDEAYEQYF.